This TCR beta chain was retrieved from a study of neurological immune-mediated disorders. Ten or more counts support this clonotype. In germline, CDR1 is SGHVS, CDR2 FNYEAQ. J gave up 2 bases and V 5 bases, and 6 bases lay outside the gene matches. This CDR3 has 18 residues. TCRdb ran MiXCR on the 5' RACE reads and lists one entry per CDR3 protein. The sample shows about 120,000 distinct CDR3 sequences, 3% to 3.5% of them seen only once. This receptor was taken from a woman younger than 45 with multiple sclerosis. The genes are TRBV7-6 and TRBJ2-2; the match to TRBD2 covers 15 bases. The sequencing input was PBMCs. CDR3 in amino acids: CASSRGTSGRHNTGELFF. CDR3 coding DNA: TGTGCCAGCAGCCGAGGGACTAGCGGGAGGCATAACACCGGGGAGCTGTTTTTT.